Shown below are 2 T cell receptor beta chains from a single sample sequenced in a study of blood T cell repertoires in COVID-19. Data came from immunoSEQ multiplex PCR; TCRdb stores just in-frame clones and leaves some out. This table holds under 200,000 clones, around nine tenths found once. Sequenced input: peripheral blood. Source of these receptors: a man between 60 and 75 years old with COVID-19, enrolled during active disease.

This chain connects TRBV2 to TRBJ1-4; the match to TRBD1 covers 7 bases. CDR1 SNHLY and CDR2 FYNNEI come from the germline V gene. V lost 3 bases to trimming and J lost 11 bases; unmatched junction nucleotides: 9. CDR3 length equals 14 residues. This CDR3 is CASSDGSLRGKLFF. The CDR3 DNA sequence: TGTGCCAGCAGTGATGGCAGCCTCAGGGGGAAACTGTTTTTT.

The chain recombines TRBV18 with TRBJ1-3, with D perhaps matching TRBD1 (6 bases). V was trimmed by 0 bases and J by 4 bases, leaving 13 bases between them. Germline CDR1 reads KGHSH; CDR2 reads LQKENI. CDR3 length: 16 amino acids. CDR3 sequence (DNA): TGTGCCAGCTCACCACCTTCAGGGGCTCCAGGAAACACCATATATTTT. It encodes CASSPPSGAPGNTIYF.